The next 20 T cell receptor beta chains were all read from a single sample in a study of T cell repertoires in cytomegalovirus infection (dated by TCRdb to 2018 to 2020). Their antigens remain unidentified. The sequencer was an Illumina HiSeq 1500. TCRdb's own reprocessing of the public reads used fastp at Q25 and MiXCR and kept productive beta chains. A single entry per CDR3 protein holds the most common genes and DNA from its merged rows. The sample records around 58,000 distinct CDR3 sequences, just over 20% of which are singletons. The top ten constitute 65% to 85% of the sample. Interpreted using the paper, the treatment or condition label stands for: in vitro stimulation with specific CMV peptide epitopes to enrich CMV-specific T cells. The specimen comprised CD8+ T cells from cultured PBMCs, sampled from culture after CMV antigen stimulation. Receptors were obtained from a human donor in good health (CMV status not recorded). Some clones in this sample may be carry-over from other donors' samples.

The DNA of the CDR3 is TGTGCCAGCATCCCAAGCGGGACAGATAATTCACCCCTCCACTTT. Protein: CASIPSGTDNSPLHF. The V and J genes are TRBV7-2 and TRBJ1-6; the match to TRBD1 covers 7 bases. The ends lost 7 bases at V and 5 bases at J; junction bases unmatched: 8. This CDR3 is built from 15 residues. The germline V gene encodes CDR1 SGHTA and CDR2 FQGNSA.

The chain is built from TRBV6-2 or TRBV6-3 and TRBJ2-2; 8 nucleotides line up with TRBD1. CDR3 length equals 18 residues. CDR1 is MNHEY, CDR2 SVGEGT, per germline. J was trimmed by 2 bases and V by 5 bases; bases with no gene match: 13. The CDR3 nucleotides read TGTGCCAGCAGTATTACGACGGGGACAGGACTAAACACCGGGGAGCTGTTTTTT. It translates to CASSITTGTGLNTGELFF.

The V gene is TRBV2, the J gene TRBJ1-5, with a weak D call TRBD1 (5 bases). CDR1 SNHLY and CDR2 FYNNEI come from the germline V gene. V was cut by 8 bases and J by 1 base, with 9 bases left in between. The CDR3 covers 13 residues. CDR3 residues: CASFAGSNQPQHF. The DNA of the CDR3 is TGTGCCAGCTTTGCAGGGAGCAATCAGCCCCAGCATTTT.

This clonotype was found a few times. CDR3 sequence reads: CASSSGGSYEQYF. CDR3 coding DNA: TGTGCCAGCAGCTCCGGCGGATCCTACGAGCAGTACTTC. This chain uses TRBV11-3 with TRBJ2-7; no firm D call. Per the germline V gene, CDR1 is SGHNT and CDR2 is YENEEA. V lost 4 bases and J 1 base, leaving 8 bases between the germline ends. This CDR3 region has 13 residues.

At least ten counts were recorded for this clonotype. The CDR3 DNA reads TGTGCCACTTTCAACAGGGGAAGAGGCTACACCTTC. Amino acid sequence: CATFNRGRGYTF. This chain links TRBV24-1 with TRBJ1-2; 7 bases align to TRBD1. With V trimmed by 10 bases and J by 8 bases, 9 bases remained unmatched. The CDR3 loop spans 12 amino acids. The germline V gene has CDR1 KGHDR and CDR2 SFDVKD.

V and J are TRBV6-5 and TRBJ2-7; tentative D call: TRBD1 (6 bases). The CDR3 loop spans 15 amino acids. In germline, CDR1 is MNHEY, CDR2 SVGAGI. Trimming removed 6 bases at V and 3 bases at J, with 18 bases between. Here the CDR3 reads CASRGIDRSIYEQYF. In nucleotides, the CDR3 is TGTGCCAGCAGAGGAATAGACAGGAGTATCTACGAGCAGTACTTC.

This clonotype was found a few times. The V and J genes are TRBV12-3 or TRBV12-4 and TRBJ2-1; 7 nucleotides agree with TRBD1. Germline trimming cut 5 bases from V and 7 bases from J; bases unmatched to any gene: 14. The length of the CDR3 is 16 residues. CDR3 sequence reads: CASSVRAGGKGNEQFF. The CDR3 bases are TGTGCCAGCAGTGTCCGAGCAGGGGGTAAGGGGAATGAGCAGTTCTTC.

The CDR3 reads CASSPTTGLTPLHF. CDR3 nucleotides: TGTGCCAGCAGCCCGACTACAGGGTTGACACCCCTCCACTTT. The chain links TRBV7-2 to TRBJ1-6, with a weak D call TRBD1 (6 bases). The ends were cut back, 5 bases at V and 11 bases at J, with 16 bases in the middle. In germline, CDR1 is SGHTA, CDR2 FQGNSA. CDR3 size: 14 residues.

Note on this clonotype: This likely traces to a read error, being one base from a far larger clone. The CDR3 DNA is TGTGCCAGTAGTCTCGGCGGCGGCTACATCTTC. Translated: CASSLGGGYIF. The chain combines TRBV19 with TRBJ1-2, with no clear D. Germline CDR1 and CDR2: LNHDA and SQIVND (reference sequence). The CDR3 totals 11 residues.

The CDR3 reads CASSLAGTEGPTPYGYTF. The CDR3 DNA reads TGTGCCAGCAGCTTAGCGGGGACAGAAGGGCCTACCCCCTATGGCTACACCTTC. The rearrangement joins TRBV7-8 to TRBJ1-2; 7 bases fit TRBD1. This CDR3 has 18 residues. With 0 bases clipped from V and 4 bases from J, the junction kept 14 bases outside the gene matches. Germline lookup yields CDR1 SGHVS and CDR2 FQNEAQ. The variable domain in full, completed from reference TRBV7-8 and TRBJ1-2, reads GAGVSQSPRYKVAKRGQDVALRCDPISGHVSLFWYQQALGQGPEFLTYFQNEAQLDKSGLPSDRFFAERPEGSVSTLKIQRTQQEDSAVYLCASSLAGTEGPTPYGYTFGSGTRLTVV.

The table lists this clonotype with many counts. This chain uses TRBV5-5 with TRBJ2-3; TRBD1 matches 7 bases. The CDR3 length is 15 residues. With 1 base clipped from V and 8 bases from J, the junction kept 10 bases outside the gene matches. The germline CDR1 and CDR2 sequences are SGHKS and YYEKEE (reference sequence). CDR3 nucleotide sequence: TGTGCCAGCAGCTTGATTGCAGGGGGTAAGGGTACGCAGTATTTT. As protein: CASSLIAGGKGTQYF.

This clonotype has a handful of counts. The CDR3 spells CASSQASSLSYNEQFF. In DNA, the CDR3 is TGCGCCAGCAGCCAAGCGTCTAGCCTATCCTACAATGAGCAGTTCTTC. The chain uses TRBV4-1 and TRBJ2-1, with a possible D match to TRBD2 (5 bases). Germline assignment: CDR1 MGHRA and CDR2 YSYEKL. The CDR3 is 16 amino acids. The V end was cut by 1 base, the J end by 1 base, with 11 bases between.

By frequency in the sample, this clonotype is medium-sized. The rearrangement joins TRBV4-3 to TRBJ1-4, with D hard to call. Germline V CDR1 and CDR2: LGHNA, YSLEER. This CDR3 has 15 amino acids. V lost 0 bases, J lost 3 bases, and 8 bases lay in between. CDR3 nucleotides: TGCGCCAGCAGCCAAGATTACAGCTCTAATGAAAAACTGTTTTTT. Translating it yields CASSQDYSSNEKLFF.

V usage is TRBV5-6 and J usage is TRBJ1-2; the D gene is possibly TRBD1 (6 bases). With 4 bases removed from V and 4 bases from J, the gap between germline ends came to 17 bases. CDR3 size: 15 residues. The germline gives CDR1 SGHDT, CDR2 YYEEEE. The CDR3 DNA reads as TGTGCCAGCAGCGGAGAGGGGGGGTCGGCCTATGGCTACACCTTC. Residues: CASSGEGGSAYGYTF.

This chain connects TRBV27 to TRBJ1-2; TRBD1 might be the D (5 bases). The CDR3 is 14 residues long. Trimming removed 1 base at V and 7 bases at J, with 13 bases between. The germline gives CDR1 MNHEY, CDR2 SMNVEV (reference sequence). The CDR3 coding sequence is TGTGCCAGCAGTTTATGGGGCAGGGATGGTGGCTACACCTTC. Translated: CASSLWGRDGGYTF.

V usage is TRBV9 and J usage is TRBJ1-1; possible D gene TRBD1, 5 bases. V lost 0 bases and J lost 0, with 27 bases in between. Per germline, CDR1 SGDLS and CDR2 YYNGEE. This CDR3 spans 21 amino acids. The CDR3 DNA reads TGTGCCAGCAGCGTAGTGGCCGGGACCGGACAAACTTACGTACTGAACACTGAAGCTTTCTTT. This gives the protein CASSVVAGTGQTYVLNTEAFF.

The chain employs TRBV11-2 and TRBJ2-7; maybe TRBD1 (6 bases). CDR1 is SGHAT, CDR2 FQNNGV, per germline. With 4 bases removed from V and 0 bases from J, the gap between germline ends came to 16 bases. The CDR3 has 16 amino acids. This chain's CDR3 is CASSSRGQTISYEQYF. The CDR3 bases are TGTGCCAGCAGCTCCCGAGGACAGACCATCTCCTACGAGCAGTACTTC.

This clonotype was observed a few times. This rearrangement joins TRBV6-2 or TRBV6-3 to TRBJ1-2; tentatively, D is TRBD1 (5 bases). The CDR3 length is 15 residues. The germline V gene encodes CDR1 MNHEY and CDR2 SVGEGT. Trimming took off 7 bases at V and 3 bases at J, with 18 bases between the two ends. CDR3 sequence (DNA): TGTGCCAGCACTCCTCCGGGGGTTACGGACTATGGCTACACCTTC. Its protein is CASTPPGVTDYGYTF.

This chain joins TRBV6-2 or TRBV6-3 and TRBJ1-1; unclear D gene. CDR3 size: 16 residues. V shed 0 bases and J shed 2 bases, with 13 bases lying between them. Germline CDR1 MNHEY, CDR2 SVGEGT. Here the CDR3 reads CASSYSSGSDNTEAFF. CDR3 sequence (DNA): TGTGCCAGCAGTTACTCGAGTGGGTCTGATAACACTGAAGCTTTCTTT.

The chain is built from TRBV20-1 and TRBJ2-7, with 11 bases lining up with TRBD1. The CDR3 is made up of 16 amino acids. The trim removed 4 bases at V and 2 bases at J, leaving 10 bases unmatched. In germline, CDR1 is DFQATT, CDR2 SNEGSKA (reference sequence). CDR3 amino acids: CSATRKGTGGPYEQYF. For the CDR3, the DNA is TGCAGTGCTACCAGAAAAGGGACAGGGGGACCCTACGAGCAGTACTTC.